This is a list of T cell receptor beta chains from one sample in a study of blood T cell repertoires in COVID-19. Using immunoSEQ multiplex PCR, the repertoire was profiled, and TCRdb retains in-frame clones only, with some absent. The sample has some 180,000 clones; 75% to 90% are singletons. Material for sequencing was peripheral blood. Every receptor here comes from a man in his sixties with acute or convalescent COVID-19. CDR3s include the opening cysteine and the closing phenylalanine or tryptophan. The D gene is left open where the match is weak. Rows give clone size only sometimes, using once, few, many, or a class for an expanded clone.

d_call: NA
v_call: TRBV11-3
j_call: TRBJ2-1
clone_size: NA
cdr3_aa: CASSHSGSNEQFF
cdr3_nt: TGTGCCAGCAGCCATAGCGGTTCCAATGAGCAGTTCTTC

d_call: NA
v_call: TRBV19
j_call: TRBJ1-1
clone_size: NA
cdr3_aa: CASSMQGTNTEAFF
cdr3_nt: TGTGCCAGTAGTATGCAGGGGACGAACACTGAAGCTTTCTTT

d_call: TRBD2
v_call: TRBV25-1
j_call: TRBJ2-2
clone_size: NA
cdr3_aa: CASSEYTSGVSTGELFF
cdr3_nt: TGTGCCAGCAGTGAATATACTAGCGGGGTCTCCACCGGGGAGCTGTTTTTT

d_call: TRBD1
v_call: TRBV6-2/TRBV6-3
j_call: TRBJ1-1
clone_size: few
cdr3_aa: CASSTYYGQGANTEAFF
cdr3_nt: TGTGCCAGCAGTACATATTACGGGCAGGGGGCTAACACTGAAGCTTTCTTT

d_call: NA
v_call: TRBV4-1
j_call: TRBJ2-1
clone_size: NA
cdr3_aa: CASSQVRMGNEQFF
cdr3_nt: TGCGCCAGCAGCCAAGTCAGGATGGGCAATGAGCAGTTCTTC

d_call: TRBD1
v_call: TRBV19
j_call: TRBJ1-2
clone_size: NA
cdr3_aa: CASNFGADRDGYTF
cdr3_nt: TGTGCCAGTAATTTCGGAGCGGACAGGGACGGCTACACCTTC

d_call: NA
v_call: TRBV6-1
j_call: TRBJ1-5
clone_size: NA
cdr3_aa: CASSELRQPQHF
cdr3_nt: TGTGCCAGCAGTGAACTGCGGCAGCCCCAGCATTTT

d_call: NA
v_call: TRBV9
j_call: TRBJ2-1
clone_size: NA
cdr3_aa: CASSLRSDEPLYNEQFF
cdr3_nt: TGTGCCAGCAGCCTCCGCAGCGACGAGCCCCTCTACAATGAGCAGTTCTTC

d_call: TRBD2
v_call: TRBV15
j_call: TRBJ2-7
clone_size: NA
cdr3_aa: CATSRDPGGPYEQYF
cdr3_nt: TGTGCCACCAGCAGAGACCCGGGGGGGCCCTACGAGCAGTACTTC

d_call: NA
v_call: TRBV19
j_call: TRBJ2-7
clone_size: NA
cdr3_aa: CASSSGVFDEQYF
cdr3_nt: TGTGCCAGTAGTTCAGGGGTGTTCGACGAGCAGTACTTC

d_call: TRBD2
v_call: TRBV9
j_call: TRBJ2-3
clone_size: NA
cdr3_aa: CASSPGWTSGGSTDTQYF
cdr3_nt: TGTGCCAGCAGCCCGGGTTGGACTAGCGGGGGTAGCACAGATACGCAGTATTTT

d_call: NA
v_call: TRBV6-5
j_call: TRBJ1-2
clone_size: few
cdr3_aa: CASSYQGGGYTF
cdr3_nt: TGTGCCAGCAGTTACCAGGGTGGTGGCTACACCTTC

d_call: TRBD2
v_call: TRBV5-6
j_call: TRBJ2-3
clone_size: NA
cdr3_aa: CASSLMVSGSGDTQYF
cdr3_nt: TGTGCCAGCAGCTTAATGGTTAGCGGGAGCGGGGATACGCAGTATTTT

d_call: NA
v_call: TRBV29-1
j_call: TRBJ2-7
clone_size: NA
cdr3_aa: CSVAVRQDSHEQYF
cdr3_nt: TGCAGCGTTGCGGTCCGGCAGGATTCGCACGAGCAGTACTTC

d_call: TRBD2
v_call: TRBV5-1
j_call: TRBJ2-7
clone_size: NA
cdr3_aa: CASSLESSGFSYEQYF
cdr3_nt: TGCGCCAGCAGCTTGGAGTCTAGCGGCTTCTCCTACGAGCAGTACTTC

d_call: NA
v_call: TRBV28
j_call: TRBJ1-6
clone_size: NA
cdr3_aa: CASSPRGPLHF
cdr3_nt: TGTGCCAGCAGCCCTCGGGGACCCCTCCACTTT

d_call: TRBD2
v_call: TRBV7-8
j_call: TRBJ2-1
clone_size: NA
cdr3_aa: CASSPAGGGPNEQFF
cdr3_nt: TGTGCCAGCAGCCCAGCGGGAGGGGGGCCCAATGAGCAGTTCTTC

d_call: NA
v_call: TRBV19
j_call: TRBJ1-5
clone_size: NA
cdr3_aa: CASSIYGGYSNQPQHF
cdr3_nt: TGTGCCAGTAGTATCTATGGAGGTTATAGCAATCAGCCCCAGCATTTT

d_call: NA
v_call: TRBV24-1
j_call: TRBJ1-1
clone_size: NA
cdr3_aa: CATSEERNTEAFF
cdr3_nt: TGTGCCACCAGTGAGGAGCGGAACACTGAAGCTTTCTTT

d_call: TRBD2
v_call: TRBV9
j_call: TRBJ2-1
clone_size: NA
cdr3_aa: CASGGGTSGPNEQFF
cdr3_nt: TGTGCCAGCGGGGGCGGGACTAGCGGGCCCAATGAGCAGTTCTTC

d_call: TRBD2
v_call: TRBV4-1
j_call: TRBJ2-5
clone_size: NA
cdr3_aa: CASSQDGLAGGVETQYF
cdr3_nt: TGCGCCAGCAGCCAAGACGGACTAGCGGGGGGGGTAGAGACCCAGTACTTC

d_call: NA
v_call: TRBV6-6
j_call: TRBJ2-3
clone_size: NA
cdr3_aa: CASSYPQGTDTQYF
cdr3_nt: TGTGCCAGCAGTTACCCCCAGGGTACAGATACGCAGTATTTT

d_call: TRBD1
v_call: TRBV28
j_call: TRBJ1-2
clone_size: NA
cdr3_aa: CASSLPGQAQYGYTF
cdr3_nt: TGTGCCAGCAGCCTACCTGGACAGGCCCAATATGGCTACACCTTC

d_call: TRBD2
v_call: TRBV5-1
j_call: TRBJ2-1
clone_size: NA
cdr3_aa: CASSPGTSGFGEQFF
cdr3_nt: TGCGCCAGCAGTCCCGGGACTAGCGGCTTCGGTGAGCAGTTCTTC

d_call: NA
v_call: TRBV2
j_call: TRBJ2-4
clone_size: NA
cdr3_aa: CASSDWDILAKNIQYF
cdr3_nt: TGTGCCAGCAGTGATTGGGACATACTAGCCAAAAACATTCAGTACTTC

d_call: NA
v_call: TRBV11-3
j_call: TRBJ1-1
clone_size: NA
cdr3_aa: CASSLDRWRQAFF
cdr3_nt: TGTGCCAGCAGCTTAGATCGCTGGCGGCAAGCTTTCTTT

d_call: TRBD1
v_call: TRBV28
j_call: TRBJ1-1
clone_size: NA
cdr3_aa: CASSHGDRGRTEAFF
cdr3_nt: TGTGCCAGCAGTCATGGGGACAGGGGAAGGACTGAAGCTTTCTTT

d_call: NA
v_call: TRBV19
j_call: TRBJ1-2
clone_size: NA
cdr3_aa: CASSTGQGTNYGYTF
cdr3_nt: TGTGCCAGTAGTACGGGCCAGGGGACAAACTATGGCTACACCTTC

d_call: TRBD1
v_call: TRBV29-1
j_call: TRBJ1-2
clone_size: NA
cdr3_aa: CSALQGSYGYTF
cdr3_nt: TGCAGCGCTTTACAGGGGAGCTATGGCTACACCTTC

d_call: NA
v_call: TRBV27
j_call: TRBJ1-2
clone_size: NA
cdr3_aa: CASSARGGRGAYGYTF
cdr3_nt: TGTGCCAGCAGTGCACGCGGAGGGAGGGGAGCCTATGGCTACACCTTC

d_call: NA
v_call: TRBV10-3
j_call: TRBJ1-5
clone_size: NA
cdr3_aa: CAISEPEGSGQPQHF
cdr3_nt: TGTGCCATCAGTGAACCGGAGGGGAGCGGTCAGCCCCAGCATTTT

d_call: NA
v_call: TRBV12-5
j_call: TRBJ1-4
clone_size: NA
cdr3_aa: CASGSEFQDRTNEKLFF
cdr3_nt: TGTGCTAGTGGTTCCGAATTCCAAGACAGAACTAATGAAAAACTGTTTTTT

d_call: TRBD1
v_call: TRBV9
j_call: TRBJ2-5
clone_size: NA
cdr3_aa: CASSVGQGVGISETQYF
cdr3_nt: TGTGCCAGCAGCGTCGGACAGGGTGTGGGAATCTCAGAGACCCAGTACTTC

d_call: TRBD1
v_call: TRBV18
j_call: TRBJ1-5
clone_size: NA
cdr3_aa: CASSPTGPNQPQHF
cdr3_nt: TGTGCCAGCTCACCGACAGGGCCCAATCAGCCCCAGCATTTT

d_call: NA
v_call: TRBV7-2
j_call: TRBJ2-4
clone_size: NA
cdr3_aa: CASSSSSWGTTKNIQYF
cdr3_nt: TGTGCCAGCAGCTCGTCAAGTTGGGGGACAACCAAAAACATTCAGTACTTC

d_call: TRBD2
v_call: TRBV10-3
j_call: TRBJ2-3
clone_size: NA
cdr3_aa: CAITSGEINTQYF
cdr3_nt: TGTGCCATCACCAGCGGGGAGATCAATACGCAGTATTTT

d_call: TRBD2
v_call: TRBV5-1
j_call: TRBJ2-2
clone_size: NA
cdr3_aa: CASSLALSSGRAAYTGELFF
cdr3_nt: TGCGCCAGCAGCTTGGCTTTGTCTAGCGGGAGGGCCGCGTACACCGGGGAGCTGTTTTTT